These 12 T cell receptor beta chains were all obtained from the same sample, sequenced in a study of early T cells in non-severe SARS-CoV-2 infection. Using its own MiXCR run on the 5' RACE reads, TCRdb lists one record per CDR3 protein. The profile covers 80,000 to 95,000 distinct CDR3 sequences, with around 15% appearing a single time and about 6% taken by the ten largest. The sequencing input was whole blood. The receptors stem from an adult who was a healthcare worker with PCR-confirmed SARS-CoV-2 infection or an uninfected control (not recorded which).

The chain has TRBV2 and TRBJ1-5; D uncertain. The germline V gene encodes CDR1 SNHLY and CDR2 FYNNEI. V gave up 2 bases and J gave up 4 bases, with 9 bases separating them. The CDR3 loop spans 14 amino acids. In DNA, the CDR3 is TGTGCCAGCAGTGAACAAGGGATAAATCAGCCCCAGCATTTT. Protein: CASSEQGINQPQHF.

This clonotype occurred a few times. The chain joins TRBV6-5 to TRBJ2-3, with D tentatively TRBD2 (6 bases). The CDR3 sequence is 16 residues long. Deletions cut 0 bases from V and 4 bases from J, with 14 bases between. The germline gives CDR1 MNHEY, CDR2 SVGAGI. CDR3 region: CASSYSRYPSADTQYF. Here the CDR3 DNA reads TGTGCCAGCAGTTACTCAAGGTACCCTAGCGCAGATACGCAGTATTTT.

This clonotype was observed at least ten times. The chain couples TRBV5-6 to TRBJ1-5; unclear D gene. Deletions cut 0 bases from V and 2 bases from J, with 6 bases between. This CDR3 is 14 amino acids long. Germline V gene data show CDR1 as SGHDT and CDR2 as YYEEEE. CDR3 nucleotides: TGTGCCAGCAGCTTGGCCCCGGGCAATCAGCCCCAGCATTTT. Amino acids: CASSLAPGNQPQHF.

In its sample, this clonotype was seen many times. This chain links TRBV7-9 with TRBJ2-7; 9 bases align to TRBD2. Germline CDR1 is SEHNR and CDR2 is FQNEAQ (reference sequence). J lost 7 bases, V lost 2 bases, and 9 bases had no gene match. The CDR3 spans 15 residues. The CDR3 DNA reads TGTGCCAGCAGCTTACATGGGACTAGCTTGTCGGAGCAGTACTTC. This encodes CASSLHGTSLSEQYF.

This clonotype was seen a few times. V and J are TRBV6-2 or TRBV6-3 and TRBJ1-1; no definite D call. Trimming removed 6 bases at V and 6 bases at J, with 8 bases between. This CDR3 spans 11 amino acids. Germline-derived CDR1 and CDR2 are MNHEY and SVGEGT. The CDR3 reads CASSGVAEAFF. DNA of the CDR3: TGTGCCAGCAGCGGAGTTGCTGAAGCTTTCTTT.

The chain employs TRBV10-3 and TRBJ1-6; no firm D call. V shed 0 bases and J shed 7 bases, with 10 bases lying between them. CDR3 length equals 15 residues. Per the germline V gene, CDR1 is ENHRY and CDR2 is SYGVKD. Here the CDR3 reads CAISESGPRNSPLHF. CDR3 nucleotide sequence: TGTGCCATCAGTGAGTCGGGCCCGAGAAATTCACCCCTCCACTTT.

CDR3 loop: CSARDNRGHSPLHF. The CDR3 DNA is TGCAGTGCTAGAGACAACAGGGGGCATTCACCCCTCCACTTT. The chain employs TRBV20-1 and TRBJ1-6; 9 bases match TRBD1. CDR3 size: 14 residues. V shed 0 bases and J 8 bases; nucleotides not matched to a gene: 2. CDR1 and CDR2 (germline): DFQATT, SNEGSKA (reference sequence).

The chain is built from TRBV28 and TRBJ2-6; tentatively, D is TRBD1 (5 bases). The CDR3 totals 15 residues. Germline V gene sequence: CDR1 MDHEN, CDR2 SYDVKM. Trimming left V 6 bases short and J 0 bases short, with 9 bases between. CDR3 nucleotides: TGTGCCAGCAGACCCGACAGCTCTGGGGCCAACGTCCTGACTTTC. Translation gives CASRPDSSGANVLTF.

This clonotype came up many times. The chain links TRBV11-2 to TRBJ2-2; D is possibly TRBD2 (6 bases). The V and J ends lost 1 base and 2 bases respectively, with 14 bases between them. The CDR3 is made up of 17 amino acids. The germline V gene has CDR1 SGHAT and CDR2 FQNNGV. In DNA form, the CDR3 reads TGTGCCAGCAGCTTAGCGGGCGGGGAACACAACACCGGGGAGCTGTTTTTT. Residues: CASSLAGGEHNTGELFF.

This clonotype was observed a few times. V is TRBV7-3 and J is TRBJ2-3, with D tentatively TRBD1 (6 bases). Germline V lookup: CDR1 SGHTA, CDR2 FQGTGA. The V end was cut by 2 bases, the J end by 0 bases, with 12 bases between. CDR3 size: 16 residues. CDR3 sequence (DNA): TGTGCCAGCAGCTTATATGGGGGCGCTAGCACAGATACGCAGTATTTT. It is translated as CASSLYGGASTDTQYF.

In its sample, this clonotype was seen many times. This chain links TRBV6-2 or TRBV6-3 with TRBJ2-2; weak D call: TRBD2 (6 bases). Trimming removed 6 bases at V and 1 base at J, with 12 bases between. Germline CDR1 is MNHEY and CDR2 is SVGEGT. CDR3 length equals 15 residues. CDR3 DNA: TGTGCCAGCAGAGCCGGGACTGTGAACACCGGGGAGCTGTTTTTT. Amino acids: CASRAGTVNTGELFF.

V and J are TRBV28 and TRBJ2-3; no firm D call. There are 11 residues in the CDR3. Deletions cut 6 bases from V and 5 bases from J, with 6 bases between. Germline CDR1 and CDR2: MDHEN and SYDVKM. The CDR3 sequence: CASSVIDTQYF. CDR3 nucleotides: TGTGCCAGCAGCGTCATAGATACGCAGTATTTT.